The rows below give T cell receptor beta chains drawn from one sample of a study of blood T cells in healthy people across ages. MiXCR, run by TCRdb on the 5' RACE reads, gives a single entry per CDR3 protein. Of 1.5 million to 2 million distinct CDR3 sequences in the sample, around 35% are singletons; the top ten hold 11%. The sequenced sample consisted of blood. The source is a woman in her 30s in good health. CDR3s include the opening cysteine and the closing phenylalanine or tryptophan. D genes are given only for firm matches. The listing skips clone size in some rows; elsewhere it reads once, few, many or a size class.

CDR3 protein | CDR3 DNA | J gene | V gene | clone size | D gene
CASSEGDEQYF | TGTGCCAGCAGTGAGGGGGACGAGCAGTACTTC | TRBJ2-7 | TRBV10-2 | many | NA
CASSLASGGSYNEQFF | TGTGCCAGCAGCTTAGCGAGCGGGGGCTCCTACAATGAGCAGTTCTTC | TRBJ2-1 | TRBV7-9 | NA | TRBD2
CASSVWTSDMGEQYF | TGTGCCAGCAGTGTATGGACTAGCGACATGGGTGAGCAGTACTTC | TRBJ2-7 | TRBV27 | NA | TRBD2
CVSSTRGGQYNEQFF | TGTGTCAGCAGCACCCGGGGGGGCCAATACAATGAGCAGTTCTTC | TRBJ2-1 | TRBV7-9 | NA | TRBD2
CASQRAGTDTQYF | TGTGCCAGTCAACGGGCAGGCACAGATACGCAGTATTTT | TRBJ2-3 | TRBV19 | once | NA
CATRTSGQGIGEQYF | TGCGCCACCCGCACTTCGGGACAGGGTATCGGCGAGCAGTACTTC | TRBJ2-7 | TRBV5-1 | few | TRBD1
CASSSYGQDDLTEAFF | TGTGCCAGCAGCTCCTACGGACAGGACGATCTCACTGAAGCTTTCTTT | TRBJ1-1 | TRBV5-6 | NA | TRBD1
CASAPTNEKLFF | TGTGCCAGCGCCCCTACTAATGAAAAACTGTTTTTT | TRBJ1-4 | TRBV6-5 | once | NA
CASSQRVGPTRTGDNEQFF | TGCGCCAGCAGCCAACGAGTAGGGCCCACCAGGACAGGTGACAATGAGCAGTTCTTC | TRBJ2-1 | TRBV4-1 | few | TRBD1
CASSGPGTSGTYNEQFF | TGTGCCAGCAGCGGACCTGGGACTAGCGGTACCTACAATGAGCAGTTCTTC | TRBJ2-1 | TRBV9 | NA | TRBD2
CASSPLAGGDGEQYF | TGCGCCAGCAGCCCCCTAGCGGGGGGAGATGGCGAGCAGTACTTC | TRBJ2-7 | TRBV5-1 | NA | TRBD2
CASSQGNGRESDEQFF | TGTGCCAGCAGCCAAGGTAACGGGAGGGAATCCGATGAGCAGTTCTTC | TRBJ2-1 | TRBV4-2 | few | TRBD2
CSVWTSGHYEQYF | TGCAGCGTGTGGACTAGCGGCCACTACGAGCAGTACTTC | TRBJ2-7 | TRBV29-1 | many | TRBD2
CASSPPAGSGKHEQFF | TGTGCCAGCAGCCCCCCGGCGGGTAGCGGGAAGCATGAGCAGTTCTTC | TRBJ2-1 | TRBV28 | NA | TRBD2
CASYDSPGANVLTF | TGCGCCAGTTACGACAGTCCTGGGGCCAACGTCCTGACTTTC | TRBJ2-6 | TRBV5-1 | NA | NA
CSAREQRGADTQYF | TGCAGTGCTAGAGAGCAGCGGGGGGCAGATACGCAGTATTTT | TRBJ2-3 | TRBV20-1 | many | TRBD2
CSAYTLRQGWDEQYF | TGCAGTGCCTACACTCTGCGGCAGGGATGGGACGAGCAGTACTTC | TRBJ2-7 | TRBV20-1 | many | NA
CASSQMQGPYEQYF | TGCGCCAGCAGCCAAATGCAGGGTCCCTACGAGCAGTACTTC | TRBJ2-7 | TRBV4-1 | NA | NA
CASSARGARETQYF | TGTGCCAGCAGCGCCCGAGGGGCGAGGGAGACCCAGTACTTC | TRBJ2-5 | TRBV7-7 | NA | NA
CASSLGTGGDYEQYF | TGCGCCAGCAGCTTGGGGACAGGGGGGGACTACGAGCAGTACTTC | TRBJ2-7 | TRBV5-1 | many | TRBD1
CASSPRLAGVSSSYEQYF | TGTGCCAGCTCACCCCGACTAGCGGGAGTAAGTTCGTCCTACGAGCAGTACTTC | TRBJ2-7 | TRBV18 | NA | TRBD2
CASRGGVAGVNEQFF | TGTGCCAGCAGGGGCGGGGTAGCGGGAGTGAATGAGCAGTTCTTC | TRBJ2-1 | TRBV12-3/TRBV12-4 | few | TRBD2
CASSLGRWGANYGYTF | TGTGCCAGCAGCCTAGGGAGGTGGGGGGCTAACTATGGCTACACCTTC | TRBJ1-2 | TRBV7-2 | once | NA
CASWGGPNTEAFF | TGCGCCAGCTGGGGGGGACCGAACACTGAAGCTTTCTTT | TRBJ1-1 | TRBV5-1 | NA | NA
CASSWRGLASEGYNEQFF | TGTGCCAGTTCCTGGAGGGGACTAGCCTCTGAGGGCTACAATGAGCAGTTCTTC | TRBJ2-1 | TRBV27 | NA | TRBD2
CASSLAPGLAAYNEQFF | TGTGCCAGCAGCTTAGCGCCGGGACTAGCGGCCTACAATGAGCAGTTCTTC | TRBJ2-1 | TRBV11-2 | NA | TRBD2
CASSTGPPDTQYF | TGTGCCAGCAGCACCGGGCCCCCAGATACGCAGTATTTT | TRBJ2-3 | TRBV9 | few | NA
CSAPDSGNEQFF | TGCAGTGCTCCTGATTCGGGCAATGAGCAGTTCTTC | TRBJ2-1 | TRBV20-1 | few | NA
CAISEPQTGRYGYTF | TGTGCCATCAGTGAGCCCCAGACAGGCCGCTATGGCTACACCTTC | TRBJ1-2 | TRBV10-3 | NA | NA
CASSSTGGYYEQYF | TGTGCCAGCAGTTCTACGGGGGGGTACTACGAGCAGTACTTC | TRBJ2-7 | TRBV12-3/TRBV12-4 | many | TRBD2
CAWRTTSSEQFF | TGTGCCTGGAGAACGACTAGCAGTGAGCAGTTCTTC | TRBJ2-1 | TRBV30 | NA | TRBD2
CASSRGQSGYTF | TGTGCCAGCTCTCGCGGACAGTCCGGCTACACCTTC | TRBJ1-2 | TRBV18 | NA | NA
CASSQDKGQGGYGYTF | TGCGCCAGCAGCCAAGATAAGGGACAGGGGGGCTATGGCTACACCTTC | TRBJ1-2 | TRBV4-1 | NA | TRBD1
CASSSQGGMNTEAFF | TGTGCCAGCAGCTCCCAGGGAGGGATGAACACTGAAGCTTTCTTT | TRBJ1-1 | TRBV7-3 | few | NA
CASSLVRITGELFF | TGTGCCAGCAGCTTAGTTCGGATCACCGGGGAGCTGTTTTTT | TRBJ2-2 | TRBV7-2 | NA | NA
CSVRGRSSGKNTEAFF | TGCAGTGTACGTGGCAGGTCGTCGGGAAAGAACACTGAAGCTTTCTTT | TRBJ1-1 | TRBV20-1 | once | NA
CSARGPETADRTQYF | TGCAGTGCTAGGGGTCCCGAGACAGCGGACCGGACCCAGTACTTC | TRBJ2-5 | TRBV20-1 | NA | NA
CASDEGGRGHETQYF | TGTGCCAGCGACGAGGGGGGCAGGGGGCATGAGACCCAGTACTTC | TRBJ2-5 | TRBV6-5 | NA | TRBD1
CASRKGAYEQYF | TGTGCCAGCAGAAAGGGAGCCTACGAGCAGTACTTC | TRBJ2-7 | TRBV7-2 | NA | NA
CASTPTGPLSGANVLTF | TGCGCCAGCACCCCGACAGGCCCTCTCTCTGGGGCCAACGTCCTGACTTTC | TRBJ2-6 | TRBV10-2 | NA | NA
CSARSGAGPYNEQFF | TGCAGTGCCCGCTCTGGAGCGGGGCCTTACAATGAGCAGTTCTTC | TRBJ2-1 | TRBV20-1 | few | TRBD2
CASRLYRGLYEQYF | TGTGCCAGCAGGCTCTACAGGGGGCTCTACGAGCAGTACTTC | TRBJ2-7 | TRBV12-1 | NA | NA
CASSEEGIGDLGTDTQYF | TGTGCCAGCAGTGAAGAGGGGATAGGGGACCTCGGCACAGATACGCAGTATTTT | TRBJ2-3 | TRBV6-1 | NA | NA
CASSRGRSGNTGELFF | TGTGCCAGCAGCCGAGGAAGGTCGGGGAACACCGGGGAGCTGTTTTTT | TRBJ2-2 | TRBV3-1 | NA | NA
CTSSVEGGFGRNTEAFF | TGTACCAGCAGCGTAGAAGGGGGTTTCGGGAGGAACACTGAAGCTTTCTTT | TRBJ1-1 | TRBV9 | NA | NA
CSVGSDRAYEQYF | TGCAGCGTTGGATCGGACAGGGCCTACGAGCAGTACTTC | TRBJ2-7 | TRBV29-1 | many | TRBD1
CASRGLETTYYEQYF | TGTGCCAGCAGGGGACTAGAAACCACCTACTACGAGCAGTACTTC | TRBJ2-7 | TRBV27 | few | TRBD2
CSATASGRVYNEQFF | TGCAGTGCAACCGCTAGCGGGAGGGTTTACAATGAGCAGTTCTTC | TRBJ2-1 | TRBV20-1 | NA | TRBD2
CAWRATSGASYNEQFF | TGTGCCTGGAGAGCGACTAGCGGGGCCTCCTACAATGAGCAGTTCTTC | TRBJ2-1 | TRBV30 | NA | TRBD2
CAGRDRGRHEQYF | TGTGCCGGCAGGGACAGGGGGAGGCACGAGCAGTACTTC | TRBJ2-7 | TRBV6-1 | NA | TRBD1